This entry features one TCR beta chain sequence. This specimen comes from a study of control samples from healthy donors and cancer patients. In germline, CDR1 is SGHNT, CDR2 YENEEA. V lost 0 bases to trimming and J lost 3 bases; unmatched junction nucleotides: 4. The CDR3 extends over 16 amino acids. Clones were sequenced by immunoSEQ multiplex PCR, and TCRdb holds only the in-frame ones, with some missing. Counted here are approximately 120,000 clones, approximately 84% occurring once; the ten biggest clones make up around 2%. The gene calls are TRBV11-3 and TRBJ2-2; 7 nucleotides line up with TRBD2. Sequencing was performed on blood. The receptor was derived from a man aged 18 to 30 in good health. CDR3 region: CASSLDWAGDTGELFF. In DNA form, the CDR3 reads TGTGCCAGCAGCTTAGATTGGGCGGGAGACACCGGGGAGCTGTTTTTT.